Detailed here is one T cell receptor beta chain. This entry is derived from a study of blood T cell repertoires in COVID-19. The wider study: Both acute and convalescent COVID-19 samples were obtained from the United States, Italy and Spain. T cells, B-cell-depleted T cells, or PBMCs provided the cDNA or gDNA that served as material.

The V gene end was trimmed by 5 bases and the J gene end by 8 bases; junction bases not matched to a gene: 5. The length of the CDR3 is 14 residues. Germline assignment: CDR1 SNHLY and CDR2 FYNNEI. In the authors' methods: Using reference gene primer amplification, nucleated cell counts were estimated. The method was immunoSEQ multiplex PCR; TCRdb's version includes in-frame clones alone and lacks a portion of them. That table is the source of V, J and clone size, and D and trimming were worked out from the DNA. The data show 200,000 to 250,000 clones, around 86% seen once. The clonotype comes from a woman under 40 who had recovered from COVID-19. The specimen sequenced was peripheral blood. The rearrangement links TRBV2 to TRBJ1-4; 10 nucleotides line up with TRBD1. CDR3 residues: CASSFDRGREKLFF. The CDR3 nucleotides are TGTGCCAGCAGTTTTGACAGGGGGCGGGAAAAACTGTTTTTT.